This T cell receptor beta chain was sequenced in a study of blood T cells in healthy people across ages. Investigators took approximately 9.4 milliliters of peripheral blood from every donor. Then a second PCR, running about 6 to 12 cycles, was carried out with a sample-barcoded 5' primer and a J-beta primer mix. TCRdb analysed the 5' RACE reads with MiXCR anew, one entry per CDR3 protein. The sample gives 700,000 or so distinct CDR3 sequences, about a fifth of which show up once; around a fifth is in the top ten. Sequenced sample: blood. The sequence was collected from a man aged 65 to 79 in good health.

The CDR3 DNA follows: TGTGCCAGCAGCTTAGGAGGGGGCGGGGGAAAACTGTTTTTT. Protein: CASSLGGGGGKLFF. V and J are TRBV7-2 and TRBJ1-4; 7 bases match TRBD1. Germline CDR1 and CDR2: SGHTA and FQGNSA. The CDR3 spans 14 residues. V was pared by 1 base and J by 10 bases, with 6 bases of the junction left unmatched.